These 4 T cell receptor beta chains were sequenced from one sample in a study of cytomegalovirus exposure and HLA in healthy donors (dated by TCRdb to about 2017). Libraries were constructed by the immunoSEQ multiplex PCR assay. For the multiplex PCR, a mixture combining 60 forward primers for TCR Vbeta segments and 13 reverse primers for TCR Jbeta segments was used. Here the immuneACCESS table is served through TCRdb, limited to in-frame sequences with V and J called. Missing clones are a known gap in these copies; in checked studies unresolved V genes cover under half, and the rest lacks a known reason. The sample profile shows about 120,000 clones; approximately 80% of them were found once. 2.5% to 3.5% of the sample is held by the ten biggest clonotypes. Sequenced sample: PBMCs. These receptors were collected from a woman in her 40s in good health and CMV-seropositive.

CDR3 in amino acids: CASSEGGQSGYTF. CDR3 DNA sequence: TGTGCCAGCAGTGAGGGGGGGCAGAGTGGCTACACCTTC. The genes are TRBV2 and TRBJ1-2; a weak D match, TRBD1 (6 bases). This CDR3 is 13 amino acids long. Trimming pared 3 bases from V and 7 bases from J, leaving 12 bases between. Germline V gives CDR1 SNHLY, CDR2 FYNNEI.

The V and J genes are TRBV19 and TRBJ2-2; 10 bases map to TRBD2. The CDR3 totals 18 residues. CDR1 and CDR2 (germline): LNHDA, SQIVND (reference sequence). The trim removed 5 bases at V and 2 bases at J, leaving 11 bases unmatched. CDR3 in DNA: TGTGCCAGTAGTGCAAGGACTAGCGGCCTGAGTAACACCGGGGAGCTGTTTTTT. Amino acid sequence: CASSARTSGLSNTGELFF.

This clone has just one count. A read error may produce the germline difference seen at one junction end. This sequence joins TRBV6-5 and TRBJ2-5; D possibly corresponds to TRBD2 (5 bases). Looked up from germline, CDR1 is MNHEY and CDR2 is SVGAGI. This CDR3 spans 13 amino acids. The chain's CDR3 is CAGSTPWEETQYF. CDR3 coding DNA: TGTGCCGGCAGTACCCCCTGGGAGGAGACCCAGTACTTC.

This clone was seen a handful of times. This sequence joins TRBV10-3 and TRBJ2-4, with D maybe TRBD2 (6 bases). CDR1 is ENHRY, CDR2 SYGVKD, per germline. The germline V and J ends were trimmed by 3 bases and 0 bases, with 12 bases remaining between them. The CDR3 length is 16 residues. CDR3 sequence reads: CAISEVEGLAKNIQYF. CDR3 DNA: TGTGCCATCAGTGAAGTGGAGGGGTTAGCCAAAAACATTCAGTACTTC.